Detailed here is one T cell receptor beta chain. Mouse gene names apply. The read ends 4 residues early relative to the CDR3; the germline J gene fills the gap. This entry belongs to a study of CD8+ T cells in alopecia areata. Markers including CD4, CD8alpha, NKG2D and NKG2ACE guided sorting of pooled cutaneous lymph node cells. Extraction of RNA preceded its reverse transcription into cDNA, which served as the sequencing template. Clones were read by immunoSEQ multiplex PCR, and TCRdb kept only the in-frame ones, dropping some. This sample has 200,000 to 300,000 clones and no singletons, with more than 0.95% in the ten largest. Germline V gene data show CDR1 as NSHNY and CDR2 as SYGAGN. The CDR3 spans 15 residues. J was trimmed by 1 base and V by 5 bases; bases with no gene match: 5.

This chain links TRBV13-1 with TRBJ2-3; 9 bases are shared with TRBD1. This TCR derives from a C3H/HeJ mouse with alopecia areata. The strain's MHC haplotype is H2-k. Material for sequencing was CD4+ T cells sorted from a lymph node. CDR3 sequence reads: CASRRDRAGAETLYF. The part of the CDR3 DNA that was read is TGTGCCAGCAGAAGGGACAGGGCTGGTGCAGAA.